Listed here are 22 T cell receptor beta chains from one sample, sequenced in a study of blood T cell repertoires in COVID-19. The method was immunoSEQ multiplex PCR; TCRdb's version includes in-frame clones alone and lacks a portion of them. The sample shows 400,000 to 550,000 clones, around nine tenths of them seen only once. The sample was PBMCs or T cells enriched from blood (not recorded which). Source of these receptors: a woman aged 18-30 years with acute COVID-19.

This clone came up once. This chain uses TRBV18 with TRBJ2-1, with D perhaps matching TRBD2 (6 bases). This CDR3 is built from 15 residues. Between the trimmed V and J ends, which lost 5 bases and 4 bases, there was a span of 15 bases. Looked up from germline, CDR1 is KGHSH and CDR2 is LQKENI. The CDR3 reads CASSENSGKYNEQFF. Here the CDR3 DNA reads TGTGCCAGCTCAGAAAATAGCGGAAAATACAATGAGCAGTTCTTC.

The rearrangement uses TRBV18 and TRBJ1-1, with D unclear. V was pared by 2 bases and J by 5 bases, with 6 bases between. Germline-derived CDR1 and CDR2 are KGHSH and LQKENI. The CDR3 consists of 12 residues. The CDR3 protein is CASSPSGTEAFF. The CDR3 DNA reads as TGTGCCAGCTCACCATCGGGAACTGAAGCTTTCTTT.

This clone has a single count. Other nucleotide sequences from this sample produce the same CDR3. This chain uses TRBV7-9 with TRBJ2-5; D possibly corresponds to TRBD2 (6 bases). V lost 3 bases and J lost 5, with 10 bases in between. The CDR3 is made up of 13 amino acids. Germline V CDR1 and CDR2: SEHNR, FQNEAQ (reference sequence). This CDR3 reads CASSFGGGETQYF. The CDR3 DNA reads TGTGCCAGCAGCTTCGGGGGTGGGGAGACCCAGTACTTC.

The chain combines TRBV28 with TRBJ2-7; TRBD2 matches 7 bases. Germline V CDR1 and CDR2: MDHEN, SYDVKM. The junction had 9 bases not matched to a gene; V was cut back by 8 bases and J by 2 bases. This CDR3 contains 14 residues. As DNA, the CDR3 is TGTGCCAGCTTACGCTCAGGGAGGGCCTACGAGCAGTACTTC. Its protein is CASLRSGRAYEQYF.

CDR3 coding DNA: TGCGCCAGCAGCCAAGATGGGGTAGCGGGATGGCAAGAGACCCAGTACTTC. It yields the protein CASSQDGVAGWQETQYF. The J gene is TRBJ2-5, the V gene TRBV4-3; 8 bases agree with TRBD2. With V trimmed by 0 bases and J by 2 bases, 8 bases remained unmatched. CDR3 length: 17 amino acids. CDR1 is LGHNA, CDR2 YSLEER, per germline.

The chain recombines TRBV28 with TRBJ1-5, with a possible D match to TRBD1 (6 bases). V was clipped by 4 bases and J by 1 base, with 11 bases between them. Germline CDR1 is MDHEN and CDR2 is SYDVKM. The CDR3 has 15 residues. CDR3 DNA sequence: TGTGCCAGCAGTTCCTTGGACAGAAGCAATCAGCCCCAGCATTTT. Its translation is CASSSLDRSNQPQHF.

The gene calls are TRBV19 and TRBJ1-2, with 8 bases that match TRBD1. Per the germline V gene, CDR1 is LNHDA and CDR2 is SQIVND (reference sequence). This CDR3 has 14 amino acids. The V segment lost 6 bases and the J segment 4 bases; nucleotides outside the gene matches: 7. CDR3 DNA sequence: TGTGCCAGTAGGACAGGGGCAGAGTCCTATGGCTACACCTTC. It is translated as CASRTGAESYGYTF.

The rearrangement links TRBV11-2 to TRBJ1-1; the D is unclear. CDR1 and CDR2 (germline): SGHAT, FQNNGV. The CDR3 loop spans 16 amino acids. Trimming pared 2 bases from V and 7 bases from J, leaving 20 bases between. CDR3 protein: CASSLPRDFIRGEAFF. The DNA for the CDR3 is TGTGCCAGCAGCTTACCTCGAGACTTCATCCGCGGTGAAGCTTTCTTT.

CDR3 in DNA: TGTGCCAGCAGCCAAGTGGGGGGAGGAGGTTACAATGAGCAGTTCTTC. This encodes CASSQVGGGGYNEQFF. This chain connects TRBV14 to TRBJ2-1; D perhaps matches TRBD2 (6 bases). V was pared by 1 base and J by 4 bases, with 14 bases between. Looked up from germline, CDR1 is SGHDN and CDR2 is FVKESK. This CDR3 has 16 residues. Variable domain in full (rest from reference TRBV14 and TRBJ2-1): EAGVTQFPSHSVIEKGQTVTLRCDPISGHDNLYWYRRVMGKEIKFLLHFVKESKQDESGMPNNRFLAERTGGTYSTLKVQPAELEDSGVYFCASSQVGGGGYNEQFFGPGTRLTVL.

The J gene is TRBJ1-5, the V gene TRBV28, with D hard to call. Germline V gene sequence: CDR1 MDHEN, CDR2 SYDVKM. V lost 10 bases and J 1 base, leaving 17 bases between the germline ends. The CDR3 is 15 residues long. CDR3 nucleotide sequence: TGTGCCACGTACAAGTCGGGAAGAAGCAATCAGCCCCAGCATTTT. The encoded protein is CATYKSGRSNQPQHF.

The V gene is TRBV4-1, the J gene TRBJ1-4; 7 nucleotides align to TRBD1. The CDR3 contains 18 residues. Germline-derived CDR1 and CDR2 are MGHRA and YSYEKL. The J segment lost 7 bases and the V segment lost 1 base, leaving 15 bases of the junction unmatched. The CDR3 DNA reads as TGCGCCAGCAGCCAAGCCGGGACAGCTCGTATTGGGGGTGAAAAACTGTTTTTT. Translation gives CASSQAGTARIGGEKLFF.

J is TRBJ2-2 and V is TRBV20-1; D is possibly TRBD1 (5 bases). This CDR3 is built from 13 residues. The V end was cut by 3 bases, the J end by 6 bases, with 11 bases between. CDR1 is DFQATT and CDR2 is SNEGSKA in the germline V gene (reference sequence). CDR3 bases: TGCAGTGCTAGTCCAGACAGTTCCGGGGAGCTGTTTTTT. Translated: CSASPDSSGELFF.

The chain is built from TRBV28 and TRBJ2-2; D ambiguous. This CDR3 comprises 14 residues. The V end was cut by 6 bases, the J end by 2 bases, with 10 bases between. The germline gives CDR1 MDHEN, CDR2 SYDVKM. The CDR3 DNA is TGTGCCAGCAGATACCGCCTAAACACCGGGGAGCTGTTTTTT. It yields the protein CASRYRLNTGELFF.

The chain is built from TRBV27 and TRBJ1-5; 10 nucleotides align to TRBD1. CDR3 size: 16 residues. With 1 base clipped from V and 4 bases from J, the junction kept 4 bases outside the gene matches. Germline CDR1 is MNHEY and CDR2 is SMNVEV (reference sequence). CDR3: CASSLFGTGANQPQHF. The CDR3 DNA follows: TGTGCCAGCAGTTTATTTGGGACAGGGGCGAATCAGCCCCAGCATTTT.

The chain links TRBV28 to TRBJ1-5; 7 positions match TRBD1. The CDR3 is 15 amino acids. V shed 6 bases, J shed 6 bases, and the junction held 11 bases outside the gene matches. The germline CDR1 and CDR2 sequences are MDHEN and SYDVKM. DNA for the CDR3: TGTGCCAGCAGGCCCGGGACAGAGGTTGGTCAGCCCCAGCATTTT. Encoded protein: CASRPGTEVGQPQHF.

The J gene is TRBJ1-4, the V gene TRBV9; 7 bases map to TRBD1. Germline V gene data show CDR1 as SGDLS and CDR2 as YYNGEE. The CDR3 loop spans 16 amino acids. V was clipped by 0 bases and J by 6 bases; unmatched bases: 8. In nucleotides, the CDR3 is TGTGCCAGCAGCGTAGATAAGGAGGGGGCAGATGAAAAACTGTTTTTT. This sequence encodes CASSVDKEGADEKLFF. Full variable domain (outside the CDR3, taken from reference TRBV9 and TRBJ1-4): DSGVTQTPKHLITATGQRVTLRCSPRSGDLSVYWYQQSLDQGLQFLIQYYNGEERAKGNILERFSAQQFPDLHSELNLSSLELGDSALYFCASSVDKEGADEKLFFGSGTQLSVL.

The chain is built from TRBV30 and TRBJ1-4; 9 bases align to TRBD1. Per the germline V gene, CDR1 is GTSNPN and CDR2 is SVGIG (reference sequence). Trimming took 2 bases from V and 10 from J; bases not matched to a gene: 5. The CDR3 runs 13 residues. As DNA, the CDR3 is TGTGCCTGGAGTAGAGGACAGGGGACAAAACTGTTTTTT. This codes for CAWSRGQGTKLFF.

The chain couples TRBV7-2 to TRBJ1-2; D unclear. Germline values: CDR1 SGHTA, CDR2 FQGNSA. V lost 2 bases and J 8 bases, leaving 15 bases between the germline ends. This CDR3 is 14 amino acids long. Here the CDR3 reads CASSLPVSRRGYTF. As DNA, the CDR3 is TGTGCCAGCAGCTTACCCGTCTCTAGGAGGGGCTACACCTTC.

The CDR3 nucleotides are TGCGCCAGCAGCTGGACTAGCGGGAGGGCCTACAATGAGCAGTTCTTC. Its translation: CASSWTSGRAYNEQFF. V gene TRBV5-1 combines with J gene TRBJ2-1; TRBD2 aligns across 15 bases. After removal of 3 bases from V and 2 bases from J, the junction contained 0 bases not matched to a gene. The CDR3 has 16 residues. Per germline, CDR1 SGHRS and CDR2 YFSETQ.

This chain's CDR3 is CASTTDGYNEQFF. Here the CDR3 DNA reads TGCGCCAGCACCACCGACGGGTACAATGAGCAGTTCTTC. The chain recombines TRBV5-1 with TRBJ2-1; no clear D gene. CDR3 length equals 13 residues. V dropped 6 bases and J dropped 4 bases, with 11 bases sitting between them. The germline V gene encodes CDR1 SGHRS and CDR2 YFSETQ.

This chain connects TRBV2 to TRBJ1-1, with TRBD1 identical over 9 bases. The germline gives CDR1 SNHLY, CDR2 FYNNEI. J was trimmed by 1 base and V by 7 bases; bases with no gene match: 1. The CDR3 is 13 amino acids. CDR3 nucleotide sequence: TGTGCCAGCACGGGACAGGGGAACACTGAAGCTTTCTTT. Translated, it gives CASTGQGNTEAFF.

V and J are TRBV27 and TRBJ1-2; 8 positions agree with TRBD1. The germline V gene has CDR1 MNHEY and CDR2 SMNVEV (reference sequence). The V segment lost 5 bases and the J segment 4 bases; nucleotides outside the gene matches: 15. The CDR3 is made up of 17 amino acids. The CDR3 sequence is CASSPEMTGVVLYGYTF. CDR3 nucleotides: TGTGCCAGCAGTCCCGAGATGACAGGGGTAGTCCTCTATGGCTACACCTTC.